A single sample is the source of the 20 T cell receptor beta chains below, sequenced in a study of somatic mutations in cytotoxic T cells in rheumatoid arthritis. Repertoires were generated with immunoSEQ multiplex PCR, while TCRdb's copy carries only in-frame clones and drops some. The sample carries about 20,000 clones, approximately 87% recorded once. Source material: CD8+ T cells sorted from blood. The receptors shown here come from a man in his forties in good health.

The genes are TRBV10-1 and TRBJ1-1; D gene ambiguous. CDR1 is WNHNN, CDR2 SYGVQD, per germline (reference sequence). Trimming took off 3 bases at V and 9 bases at J, with 8 bases between the two ends. The CDR3 runs 11 residues. CDR3 sequence: CASSDTKQAFF. The CDR3, as DNA: TGCGCCAGCAGTGACACGAAACAAGCTTTCTTT.

This chain joins TRBV29-1 and TRBJ2-1, with D perhaps matching TRBD2 (5 bases). This CDR3 has 15 amino acids. Germline V gene sequence: CDR1 SQVTM, CDR2 ANQGSEA. Trimming pared 0 bases from V and 4 bases from J, leaving 13 bases between. The CDR3, as DNA: TGCAGCGTTGAAGAAATGGCGGGTGGTTACAATGAGCAGTTCTTC. Translated: CSVEEMAGGYNEQFF.

The chain carries TRBV28 and TRBJ2-1; 8 nucleotides agree with TRBD1. CDR3 length equals 15 residues. In germline, CDR1 is MDHEN, CDR2 SYDVKM. Trimming took 2 bases from V and 8 from J; bases not matched to a gene: 8. In DNA form, the CDR3 reads TGTGCCAGCAGTTTAGGGGACAGGACATCGGATGAGCAGTTCTTC. Amino acid sequence: CASSLGDRTSDEQFF.

The rearrangement uses TRBV4-1 and TRBJ2-7, with D maybe TRBD1 (5 bases). Trimming stripped 1 base from V and 2 bases from J, with 12 bases between. Germline CDR1 and CDR2: MGHRA and YSYEKL. This CDR3 contains 15 residues. This CDR3 is CASSQVDTVAYEQYF. The DNA for the CDR3 is TGCGCCAGCAGCCAAGTGGACACAGTGGCCTACGAGCAGTACTTC.

This clone has a handful of counts. V gene TRBV6-4 combines with J gene TRBJ1-1; TRBD1 might be the D (5 bases). The CDR3 contains 13 residues. Germline assignment: CDR1 MRHNA and CDR2 SNTAGT. Trimming pared 0 bases from V and 8 bases from J, leaving 10 bases between. DNA of the CDR3: TGTGCCAGCAGTGACTCGGAGAGGGGCGAAGCTTTCTTT. It encodes CASSDSERGEAFF.

This chain uses TRBV13 with TRBJ2-7, with 7 positions matching TRBD1. Germline lookup yields CDR1 PRHDT and CDR2 FYEKMQ (reference sequence). V dropped 5 bases and J dropped 0; count of bases not matched to a gene: 7. This CDR3 has 15 amino acids. The CDR3 DNA sequence: TGTGCCAGCAGCCCTCCGACAGGGAGCTCCTACGAGCAGTACTTC. The encoded protein is CASSPPTGSSYEQYF. Supplemented by reference TRBV13 and TRBJ2-7, the full variable domain reads AAGVIQSPRHLIKEKRETATLKCYPIPRHDTVYWYQQGPGQDPQFLISFYEKMQSDKGSIPDRFSAQQFSDYHSELNMSSLELGDSALYFCASSPPTGSSYEQYFGPGTRLTVT.

This clone was recorded only once. The CDR3 DNA sequence: TGCGCCAGCAGCCTTTTTAGCGGGAGTGAGTACAATGAGCAGTTCTTC. It translates to CASSLFSGSEYNEQFF. The V gene is TRBV4-3, the J gene TRBJ2-1, with 9 bases lining up with TRBD2. There are 16 residues in the CDR3. Germline V gives CDR1 LGHNA, CDR2 YSLEER. V lost 4 bases to trimming and J lost 4 bases; unmatched junction nucleotides: 8.

The gene calls are TRBV4-3 and TRBJ1-5, with D maybe TRBD1 (5 bases). The germline V gene has CDR1 LGHNA and CDR2 YSLEER. CDR3 size: 15 residues. The V gene lost 3 bases and the J gene lost 7 bases, with 16 bases spanning the gap. The CDR3: CASSHGRGLGQPQHF. The CDR3 nucleotides read TGCGCCAGCAGCCACGGGAGGGGCTTGGGGCAGCCCCAGCATTTT.

In its sample, this clone was seen once. The genes are TRBV10-1 and TRBJ2-1, with 7 bases lining up with TRBD2. CDR1 and CDR2 (germline): WNHNN, SYGVQD (reference sequence). The V segment lost 1 base and the J segment 1 base; nucleotides outside the gene matches: 10. The CDR3 loop spans 18 amino acids. The CDR3 nucleotides are TGCGCCAGCAGTGAGTGCGCGGGAGTTATAAGGTCCTACAATGAGCAGTTCTTC. Translation: CASSECAGVIRSYNEQFF.

The V and J genes are TRBV14 and TRBJ2-1; D is unresolved. The CDR3 spans 14 residues. The V gene's germline CDR1 is SGHDN and CDR2 FVKESK. V lost 3 bases, J lost 9 bases, and 15 bases lay in between. In DNA form, the CDR3 reads TGTGCCAGCAGCCAGGAAGGGTTTATCGGTGAGCAGTTCTTC. This translates into CASSQEGFIGEQFF.

The genes are TRBV27 and TRBJ2-7; TRBD1 matches at 7 bases. Germline V lookup: CDR1 MNHEY, CDR2 SMNVEV (reference sequence). The ends lost 6 bases at V and 2 bases at J; junction bases unmatched: 1. There are 12 residues in the CDR3. The CDR3 DNA sequence: TGTGCCAGCAGGGGGACAGCCTACGAGCAGTACTTC. This gives the protein CASRGTAYEQYF.

V is TRBV28 and J is TRBJ2-4; tentative D call: TRBD2 (5 bases). Germline V gene sequence: CDR1 MDHEN, CDR2 SYDVKM. Trimming took off 4 bases at V and 6 bases at J, with 19 bases between the two ends. CDR3 length equals 16 residues. The CDR3 region has the DNA TGTGCCAGCAGTTCCCATATTGGAGCGGTGACAAACATTCAGTACTTC. Its translation is CASSSHIGAVTNIQYF. The whole variable domain, remainder taken from reference TRBV28 and TRBJ2-4, is DVKVTQSSRYLVKRTGEKVFLECVQDMDHENMFWYRQDPGLGLRLIYFSYDVKMKEKGDIPEGYSVSREKKERFSLILESASTNQTSMYLCASSSHIGAVTNIQYFGAGTRLSVL.

The chain couples TRBV6-5 to TRBJ1-1, with unresolved D. The germline V and J ends were trimmed by 0 bases and 6 bases, with 8 bases remaining between them. This CDR3 spans 13 amino acids. CDR1 is MNHEY, CDR2 SVGAGI, per germline. The CDR3 nucleotides read TGTGCCAGCAGTTACTCGCAGCGCTCTGAAGCTTTCTTT. Protein sequence: CASSYSQRSEAFF.

The chain joins TRBV12-5 to TRBJ2-3; TRBD1 aligns across 11 bases. The CDR3 contains 19 residues. V shed 0 bases and J 0 bases; nucleotides not matched to a gene: 8. CDR1 LGHNT and CDR2 FRNRAP come from the germline V gene. This CDR3 is CASGLVEDRGRFSTDTQYF. Here the CDR3 DNA reads TGTGCTAGTGGTTTGGTGGAGGACAGGGGGCGATTCAGCACAGATACGCAGTATTTT.

In its sample, this clone ranks as medium-sized. The chain's CDR3 is CASSQEGDISYEQYF. In DNA form, the CDR3 reads TGTGCCAGCAGCCAAGAGGGTGATATATCCTACGAGCAGTACTTC. The chain combines TRBV4-2 with TRBJ2-7; no clear D gene. Per the germline V gene, CDR1 is LGHNA and CDR2 is YNFKEQ. The CDR3 sequence is 15 residues long. The V and J ends lost 0 bases and 1 base respectively, with 10 bases between them.

The rearrangement joins TRBV15 to TRBJ2-7, with 10 positions matching TRBD2. Germline CDR1 is LNHNV and CDR2 is YYDKDF (reference sequence). The CDR3 length is 13 residues. The junction had 7 bases not matched to a gene; V was cut back by 8 bases and J by 6 bases. The CDR3 is CATGSGRASEQYF. For the CDR3, the DNA is TGTGCCACCGGGAGCGGGAGGGCTAGCGAGCAGTACTTC.

CDR3 in amino acids: CASSFGLAITGELFF. The CDR3 DNA sequence: TGTGCCAGCAGCTTTGGACTAGCGATCACCGGGGAGCTGTTTTTT. The chain has TRBV5-4 and TRBJ2-2; TRBD2 matches at 9 bases. Germline CDR1 is SGHNT and CDR2 is YYREEE (reference sequence). The CDR3 loop spans 15 amino acids. With 2 bases clipped from V and 4 bases from J, the junction kept 3 bases outside the gene matches.

This clone was seen once. The chain uses TRBV7-2 and TRBJ2-5; D gene ambiguous. Trimming pared 5 bases from V and 3 bases from J, leaving 19 bases between. This CDR3 has 16 amino acids. Germline V gene lookup returns CDR1 SGHTA and CDR2 FQGNSA. The CDR3 DNA is TGTGCCAGCAGCCCCCCCGAGACCGTGAGGAAAGAGACCCAGTACTTC. Its protein product is CASSPPETVRKETQYF.

In its sample, this clone was seen a few times. CDR3 DNA sequence: TGTGCCAGCAGCTCGGGACTAGCGGCGGATACGCAGTATTTT. Its translation: CASSSGLAADTQYF. J is TRBJ2-3 and V is TRBV5-4; TRBD2 agrees at 11 bases. CDR3 size: 14 residues. The germline V gene has CDR1 SGHNT and CDR2 YYREEE (reference sequence). The V gene end was trimmed by 3 bases and the J gene end by 6 bases; junction bases not matched to a gene: 3.

This chain uses TRBV11-2 with TRBJ2-2; possible D gene TRBD1, 5 bases. CDR3 size: 14 residues. The ends were cut back, 6 bases at V and 7 bases at J, with 15 bases in the middle. Germline-derived CDR1 and CDR2 are SGHAT and FQNNGV. The CDR3 DNA reads TGTGCCAGCAGTCTGGCCTGGACAATCGGGGAGCTGTTTTTT. Protein: CASSLAWTIGELFF. The whole variable domain, filled in from reference TRBV11-2 and TRBJ2-2, reads EAGVAQSPRYKIIEKRQSVAFWCNPISGHATLYWYQQILGQGPKLLIQFQNNGVVDDSQLPKDRFSAERLKGVDSTLKIQPAKLEDSAVYLCASSLAWTIGELFFGEGSRLTVL.